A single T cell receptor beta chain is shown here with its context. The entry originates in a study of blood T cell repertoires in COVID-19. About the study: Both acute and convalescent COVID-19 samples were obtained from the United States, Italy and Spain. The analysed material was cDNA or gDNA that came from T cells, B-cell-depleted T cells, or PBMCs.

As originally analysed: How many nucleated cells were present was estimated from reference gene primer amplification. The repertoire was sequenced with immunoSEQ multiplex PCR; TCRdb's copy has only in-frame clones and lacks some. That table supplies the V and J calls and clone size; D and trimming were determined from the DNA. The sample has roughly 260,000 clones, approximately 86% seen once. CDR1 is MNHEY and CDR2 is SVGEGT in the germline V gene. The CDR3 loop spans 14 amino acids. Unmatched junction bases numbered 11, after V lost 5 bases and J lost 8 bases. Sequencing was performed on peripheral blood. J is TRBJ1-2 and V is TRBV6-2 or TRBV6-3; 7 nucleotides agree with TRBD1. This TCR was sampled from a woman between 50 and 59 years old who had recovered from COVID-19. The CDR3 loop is CASSPIHRGDGYTF. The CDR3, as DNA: TGTGCCAGCAGTCCAATTCACAGGGGAGACGGCTACACCTTC.